These 6 T cell receptor beta chains were all obtained from the same sample, sequenced in a study of CD8 T cells in ankylosing spondylitis. MiXCR, applied by TCRdb to the 5' RACE reads, yields one record per CDR3 protein. In the table there are fewer than 200,000 distinct CDR3 sequences, around 20% of which are singletons. Material: blood, either unsorted or a sorted T cell fraction (not recorded which). The receptors stem from a male donor with ankylosing spondylitis or in good health (not recorded which).

The chain combines TRBV6-5 with TRBJ1-1, with a possible D match to TRBD1 (5 bases). Germline assignment: CDR1 MNHEY and CDR2 SVGAGI. The CDR3 is 16 amino acids. V dropped 4 bases and J dropped 2 bases, with 17 bases sitting between them. The CDR3 region is CASSLPGPSFNTEAFF. CDR3 nucleotide sequence: TGTGCCAGCAGTTTACCGGGACCCTCTTTTAACACTGAAGCTTTCTTT.

Details on this clonotype: This may be a read error, as it is one base from a much larger clone. This chain joins TRBV11-1 and TRBJ2-1; 12 nucleotides line up with TRBD2. The CDR3 is 15 residues long. The V gene end was trimmed by 0 bases and the J gene end by 10 bases; junction bases not matched to a gene: 4. CDR1 is SGHAT and CDR2 is FQDESV in the germline V gene (reference sequence). Here the CDR3 reads CASSLATSGSGEQFF. Here the CDR3 DNA reads TGTGCCAGCAGCTTAGCGACTAGCGGGAGTGGGGAGCAGTTCTTC.

This clonotype was seen more than once but under ten times. The genes are TRBV11-2 and TRBJ1-4, with D perhaps TRBD1 (6 bases). CDR1 SGHAT and CDR2 FQNNGV come from the germline V gene. V was trimmed by 3 bases and J by 8 bases, leaving 10 bases between them. The CDR3 extends over 13 amino acids. The CDR3 coding sequence is TGTGCCAGCAGCTTGGGGGGCAAAGAAAAACTGTTTTTT. It encodes CASSLGGKEKLFF.

This clonotype came up a few times. The V call is TRBV29-1, the J call TRBJ2-7; either TRBD1 or TRBD2 may fit D (5 bases each). Trimming took 0 bases from V and 6 from J, leaving 6 bases between them. CDR1 SQVTM and CDR2 ANQGSEA come from the germline V gene. The CDR3 runs to 11 residues. DNA of the CDR3: TGCAGCGTTGAAGATGGGGGCGAGCAGTACTTC. It specifies CSVEDGGEQYF.

This chain uses TRBV5-5 with TRBJ2-1; D might be TRBD1 (5 bases). Deletions cut 2 bases from V and 5 bases from J, with 8 bases between. Germline V CDR1 and CDR2: SGHKS, YYEKEE (reference sequence). This CDR3 has 13 residues. CDR3 nucleotides: TGTGCCAGCAGCTTCCGACAGAACAATGAGCAGTTCTTC. Residues: CASSFRQNNEQFF.

This clonotype has only one observation. The chain joins TRBV4-1 to TRBJ2-2; no reliable D call. Germline-derived CDR1 and CDR2 are MGHRA and YSYEKL. The CDR3 is 15 residues long. The ends were cut back, 0 bases at V and 6 bases at J, with 11 bases in the middle. CDR3 in amino acids: CASSQDGLLSGELFF. CDR3 coding DNA: TGCGCCAGCAGCCAAGATGGCCTTTTGTCCGGGGAGCTGTTTTTT.